This T cell receptor (beta chain) was retrieved from a study of blood T cell repertoires in COVID-19. The protocol was immunoSEQ multiplex PCR, while the TCRdb copy is restricted to in-frame clones and leaves out a portion. Of tens of thousands of clones in the sample, roughly nine tenths were seen once. The length of the CDR3 is 15 residues. The germline V gene encodes CDR1 SGHNT and CDR2 YYREEE (reference sequence). Unmatched junction bases numbered 6, after V lost 1 base and J lost 4 bases. The origin of this receptor is a woman in her fifties or sixties with acute or convalescent COVID-19. Sequencing used peripheral blood. This sequence joins TRBV5-4 and TRBJ1-1; 8 bases match TRBD1. CDR3 amino acids: CASSLRTGPGTEAFF. The CDR3 bases are TGTGCCAGCAGCTTGAGGACAGGGCCGGGCACTGAAGCTTTCTTT.